These 29 T cell receptor beta chains share one sample of origin, sequenced in a study of spatial heterogeneity in lung cancer. From the 5' RACE reads, TCRdb called clonotypes with MiXCR, one entry per CDR3 protein. The data contain approximately 50,000 distinct CDR3 sequences, 6.5% to 7.5% of them singletons. Time point noted: blood at routine non-recurrence follow-up after resection. Whole RNA, which was extracted from tumor, nontumor lung tissue or frozen PBMC, was sequenced without any cell sorting. Sequences were derived from PBMCs, sampled at follow-up. The receptors shown here come from a female donor with early-stage non-small cell lung cancer.

This clonotype was detected many times. The rearrangement uses TRBV11-1 and TRBJ2-5, with D unresolved. The CDR3 covers 15 residues. V was shortened by 2 bases and J by 5 bases, with 15 bases between the two germline ends. Germline CDR1 SGHAT, CDR2 FQDESV (reference sequence). This CDR3 is CASSLKSPYGETQYF. Written as DNA, the CDR3 is TGTGCCAGCAGCTTAAAGTCCCCGTACGGGGAGACCCAGTACTTC.

In its sample, this clonotype was seen many times. The chain employs TRBV6-2 or TRBV6-3 and TRBJ2-1; D remains unclear. With 2 bases removed from V and 3 bases from J, the gap between germline ends came to 5 bases. CDR3 length: 13 amino acids. From germline, CDR1 is MNHEY and CDR2 SVGEGT. CDR3 region: CASSYEIYNEQFF. CDR3 nucleotide sequence: TGTGCCAGCAGTTACGAGATCTACAATGAGCAGTTCTTC.

V usage is TRBV5-1 and J usage is TRBJ2-3; TRBD1 might be the D (5 bases). The CDR3 covers 15 residues. V was shortened by 2 bases and J by 3 bases, with 13 bases between the two germline ends. Germline CDR1 is SGHRS and CDR2 is YFSETQ. The chain's CDR3 is CASSFLGDRTDTQYF. Here the CDR3 DNA reads TGCGCCAGCAGCTTTTTAGGGGATAGGACAGATACGCAGTATTTT.

The sample holds a few counts of this clonotype. The chain recombines TRBV30 with TRBJ1-2; TRBD1 agrees at 8 bases. Germline assignment: CDR1 GTSNPN and CDR2 SVGIG (reference sequence). After removal of 2 bases from V and 8 bases from J, the junction contained 7 bases not matched to a gene. CDR3 length equals 13 residues. The CDR3 nucleotides are TGTGCCTGGAGTCCAGACAGGGGCAGAGGCTACACCTTC. Translation: CAWSPDRGRGYTF.

This clonotype was counted at least ten times. The chain uses TRBV2 and TRBJ1-1; D may be TRBD1 (5 bases). CDR1 is SNHLY, CDR2 FYNNEI, per germline. Trimming pared 3 bases from V and 5 bases from J, leaving 10 bases between. The length of the CDR3 is 13 residues. CDR3 residues: CASSEKQVTEAFF. The CDR3 DNA follows: TGTGCCAGCAGTGAGAAACAGGTGACTGAAGCTTTCTTT.

The J gene is TRBJ1-1, the V gene TRBV4-1; 11 bases align to TRBD1. CDR1 is MGHRA and CDR2 is YSYEKL in the germline V gene. This CDR3 region has 16 residues. V trimming: 6 bases; J trimming: 5 bases; junction bases outside the gene matches: 11. The CDR3 sequence: CASRRGEGQGGTEAFF. The CDR3 DNA sequence: TGCGCCAGCAGGCGTGGAGAGGGACAGGGGGGGACTGAAGCTTTCTTT.

In this sample, this clonotype turned up many times. V is TRBV6-5 and J is TRBJ1-1; 7 bases agree with TRBD1. V gave up 6 bases and J gave up 4 bases; unmatched junction bases: 14. Germline V gene sequence: CDR1 MNHEY, CDR2 SVGAGI. This CDR3 is 16 amino acids long. CDR3 sequence: CASSATPGGTSTEAFF. CDR3 sequence (DNA): TGTGCCAGCAGCGCAACTCCAGGGGGGACAAGCACTGAAGCTTTCTTT.

This clonotype was found a few times. The V call is TRBV20-1, the J call TRBJ2-7; a weak D match, TRBD1 (5 bases). Between the trimmed V and J ends, which lost 1 base and 4 bases, there was a span of 14 bases. From germline, CDR1 is DFQATT and CDR2 SNEGSKA (reference sequence). The CDR3 runs to 14 residues. The CDR3 loop is CSARAEGVWYEQYF. The DNA of the CDR3 is TGCAGTGCTAGAGCGGAAGGGGTTTGGTACGAGCAGTACTTC.

The table lists this clonotype with many counts. V and J are TRBV6-6 and TRBJ1-1, with a tentative D call TRBD1 (6 bases). CDR1 is MNHNY, CDR2 SVGAGI, per germline (reference sequence). The CDR3 sequence is 14 residues long. The V end was cut by 0 bases, the J end by 5 bases, with 10 bases between. Here the CDR3 reads CASSYSQGHTEAFF. The DNA of the CDR3 is TGTGCCAGCAGTTACTCGCAGGGGCATACTGAAGCTTTCTTT.

This clonotype was recorded many times. The chain has TRBV18 and TRBJ2-3; D remains unclear. From germline, CDR1 is KGHSH and CDR2 LQKENI. The V end lost 2 bases, the J end lost 1 base, and 4 bases lay between the germline ends. This CDR3 is 13 amino acids long. The CDR3, as DNA: TGTGCCAGCTCACCAAGGGGCACAGATACGCAGTATTTT. Translating it yields CASSPRGTDTQYF. The variable domain in full, with the rest retrieved from reference TRBV18 and TRBJ2-3, is NAGVMQNPRHLVRRRGQEARLRCSPMKGHSHVYWYRQLPEEGLKFMVYLQKENIIDESGMPKERFSAEFPKEGPSILRIQQVVRGDSAAYFCASSPRGTDTQYFGPGTRLTVL.

J is TRBJ2-6 and V is TRBV5-4; 9 bases line up with TRBD1. Losses at the gene ends were 5 bases for V and 0 bases for J; bases not matched to a gene: 3. Per the germline V gene, CDR1 is SGHNT and CDR2 is YYREEE (reference sequence). The CDR3 is 16 residues long. CDR3 in DNA: TGTGCCAGCAGACAGGGACAGGGCTCTGGGGCCAACGTCCTGACTTTC. It encodes CASRQGQGSGANVLTF.

Many counts were recorded for this clonotype. The DNA for the CDR3 is TGTGCCACCAGCGCCCGGGGGGACAGGGGGTCTGAAGCTTTCTTT. It translates to CATSARGDRGSEAFF. The rearrangement joins TRBV15 to TRBJ1-1, with 11 nucleotides matching TRBD1. V lost 5 bases, J lost 6 bases, and 8 bases stayed unmatched. The germline CDR1 and CDR2 sequences are LNHNV and YYDKDF (reference sequence). CDR3 length: 15 residues.

The chain employs TRBV19 and TRBJ2-6; D ambiguous. V was trimmed by 5 bases and J by 0 bases, leaving 11 bases between them. Per the germline V gene, CDR1 is LNHDA and CDR2 is SQIVND (reference sequence). The CDR3 is 16 amino acids. Here the CDR3 reads CASSSLQVSGANVLTF. The DNA of the CDR3 is TGTGCCAGTAGTTCCTTGCAGGTCTCTGGGGCCAACGTCCTGACTTTC.

This clonotype has a count of ten or more. The chain employs TRBV7-2 and TRBJ2-3; D perhaps matches TRBD2 (6 bases). CDR3 length equals 14 residues. The V and J ends lost 3 bases and 0 bases respectively, with 7 bases between them. Germline V lookup: CDR1 SGHTA, CDR2 FQGNSA. CDR3 nucleotides: TGTGCCAGCAGCTTGGAGGGTAGCACAGATACGCAGTATTTT. As protein: CASSLEGSTDTQYF.

This clonotype was counted many times. This chain joins TRBV14 and TRBJ1-1, with D possibly matching TRBD1 (5 bases). The V gene lost 1 base and the J gene lost 10 bases, with 16 bases spanning the gap. The length of the CDR3 is 14 residues. The V gene's germline CDR1 is SGHDN and CDR2 FVKESK. The CDR3 is CASSQAIREAGAFF. In DNA form, the CDR3 reads TGTGCCAGCAGCCAAGCGATCAGGGAGGCCGGAGCTTTCTTT.

This clonotype showed up many times. The chain has TRBV4-1 and TRBJ2-1, with 9 bases aligning to TRBD1. Germline CDR1 MGHRA, CDR2 YSYEKL. The CDR3 has 16 amino acids. The J segment lost 7 bases and the V segment lost 4 bases, leaving 11 bases of the junction unmatched. As DNA, the CDR3 is TGCGCCAGCAGCCTTTTTGATGACAGGGGGTGGAATGAGCAGTTCTTC. As protein: CASSLFDDRGWNEQFF.

The chain links TRBV16 to TRBJ1-1, with D perhaps matching TRBD1 (5 bases). Deletions cut 2 bases from V and 3 bases from J, with 13 bases between. There are 15 residues in the CDR3. The germline V gene encodes CDR1 KGHSY and CDR2 FQNENV. CDR3 DNA: TGTGCCAGCAGCCAACCGGGACGGACTTACACTGAAGCTTTCTTT. Protein product: CASSQPGRTYTEAFF.

This clonotype was seen a handful of times. The V gene is TRBV11-2, the J gene TRBJ1-3, with 8 positions matching TRBD1. The ends lost 5 bases at V and 3 bases at J; junction bases unmatched: 12. Germline CDR1 and CDR2: SGHAT and FQNNGV. The CDR3 contains 17 residues. The CDR3 nucleotides are TGTGCCAGCAGCACGACAGGGGCCCTAATATTTGGAAACACCATATATTTT. Translating gives CASSTTGALIFGNTIYF.

This clonotype was picked up many times. Here the CDR3 DNA reads TGCGCCAGCAGCTTGTTCGGGATTAGGGACGAGCAGTACTTC. Encoded protein: CASSLFGIRDEQYF. The chain combines TRBV5-1 with TRBJ2-7; maybe TRBD2 (5 bases). The germline V and J ends were trimmed by 1 base and 5 bases, with 13 bases remaining between them. The CDR3 runs 14 residues. Germline V CDR1 and CDR2: SGHRS, YFSETQ.

J is TRBJ2-3 and V is TRBV5-1, with TRBD1 identical over 7 bases. The trim removed 0 bases at V and 1 base at J, leaving 5 bases unmatched. Germline V gene sequence: CDR1 SGHRS, CDR2 YFSETQ. This CDR3 has 16 amino acids. CDR3 protein: CASSLDGQVRTDTQYF. The CDR3 DNA follows: TGCGCCAGCAGCTTGGATGGACAGGTGCGCACAGATACGCAGTATTTT. The full variable domain, with the rest looked up from reference TRBV5-1 and TRBJ2-3, is KAGVTQTPRYLIKTRGQQVTLSCSPISGHRSVSWYQQTPGQGLQFLFEYFSETQRNKGNFPGRFSGRQFSNSRSEMNVSTLELGDSALYLCASSLDGQVRTDTQYFGPGTRLTVL.

In its sample, this clonotype was seen many times. This rearrangement joins TRBV12-5 to TRBJ1-1, with D possibly TRBD1 on 5 matching bases. Germline-derived CDR1 and CDR2 are LGHNT and FRNRAP. V dropped 5 bases and J dropped 10 bases, with 17 bases sitting between them. The CDR3 is 13 amino acids. The CDR3 spells CASGPGVDGRAFF. DNA of the CDR3: TGTGCTAGTGGTCCGGGGGTCGACGGTCGAGCTTTCTTT.

This clonotype was counted ten times or more. The chain couples TRBV11-1 to TRBJ2-5, with D perhaps TRBD2 (5 bases). CDR3 length equals 13 residues. Trimming stripped 3 bases from V and 1 base from J, with 6 bases between. Germline CDR1 SGHAT, CDR2 FQDESV (reference sequence). The CDR3 sequence is CASSFGSQETQYF. CDR3 in DNA: TGTGCCAGCAGCTTTGGGAGCCAAGAGACCCAGTACTTC.

This clonotype was seen repeatedly, ten times or more. This chain links TRBV18 with TRBJ1-3; tentatively, D is TRBD1 (5 bases). The CDR3 runs to 14 residues. Looked up from germline, CDR1 is KGHSH and CDR2 is LQKENI. V dropped 10 bases and J dropped 4 bases, with 17 bases sitting between them. The CDR3 region is CATSRAGAGNTIYF. The CDR3, as DNA: TGTGCCACCTCCAGGGCCGGGGCAGGAAACACCATATATTTT.

This clonotype was observed many times. The chain carries TRBV6-5 and TRBJ2-7; D unresolved. Germline values: CDR1 MNHEY, CDR2 SVGAGI. The V gene lost 2 bases and the J gene lost 4 bases, with 15 bases spanning the gap. CDR3 length: 15 residues. CDR3 DNA sequence: TGTGCCAGCAGTTACACGCGAGTCCCCGAGTACGAGCAGTACTTC. Translating it yields CASSYTRVPEYEQYF.

At least ten counts were recorded for this clonotype. The CDR3 sequence is CASSRQGATTDTQYF. The DNA for the CDR3 is TGCGCCAGCAGCCGACAGGGTGCCACCACAGATACGCAGTATTTT. The chain carries TRBV4-3 and TRBJ2-3, with 7 bases aligning to TRBD1. In germline, CDR1 is LGHNA, CDR2 YSLEER. The CDR3 is 15 residues long. With V trimmed by 4 bases and J by 2 bases, 6 bases remained unmatched.

This clonotype was counted a few times. This chain links TRBV4-1 with TRBJ2-1; TRBD2 matches 9 bases. The CDR3 has 14 residues. Germline V lookup: CDR1 MGHRA, CDR2 YSYEKL. Losses at the gene ends were 1 base for V and 9 bases for J; bases not matched to a gene: 4. For the CDR3, the DNA is TGCGCCAGCAGCCAAGTAGCGGGGGCGACTGAGCAGTTCTTC. This sequence encodes CASSQVAGATEQFF.

This clonotype was seen repeatedly, ten times or more. This chain connects TRBV7-2 to TRBJ1-3, with D perhaps matching TRBD1 (5 bases). CDR1 is SGHTA and CDR2 is FQGNSA in the germline V gene. The CDR3 is 15 residues long. The V end was cut by 3 bases, the J end by 0 bases, with 9 bases between. The CDR3 loop reads CASSLGVGSGNTIYF. The CDR3 nucleotides are TGTGCCAGCAGCTTGGGGGTAGGCTCTGGAAACACCATATATTTT.

A few counts support this clonotype. V is TRBV10-3 and J is TRBJ1-1, with 8 bases lining up with TRBD1. Germline-derived CDR1 and CDR2 are ENHRY and SYGVKD. The CDR3 covers 16 residues. The V and J ends lost 0 bases and 5 bases, in that order; junction bases with no gene match: 8. CDR3 sequence reads: CAISESLGRGQTEAFF. The CDR3 DNA is TGTGCCATCAGTGAGTCCCTGGGCAGGGGGCAAACTGAAGCTTTCTTT.

This clonotype was seen more than once but under ten times. The chain is built from TRBV5-1 and TRBJ1-5; D call uncertain. V was shortened by 0 bases and J by 3 bases, with 10 bases between the two germline ends. This CDR3 region has 15 residues. Germline V gene lookup returns CDR1 SGHRS and CDR2 YFSETQ. The CDR3 DNA reads as TGCGCCAGCAGCTTGGCGGGAATACCCAATCAGCCCCAGCATTTT. It encodes CASSLAGIPNQPQHF.